This T cell receptor (beta chain) was recorded in a study of radiotherapy plus CTLA-4 blockade in lung cancer. Overall study findings and caveats: Dynamics of early blood T cell clones, together with interferon-beta, were reportedly the best predictors of response.

With regard to this clone: The antigen is undetermined.

Only in-frame clones appear in the TCRdb table, and some are missing; sequencing was by immunoSEQ multiplex PCR. The sample carries over 100,000 clones, approximately 80% recorded once. Focal radiation plus CTLA-4 blockade with ipilimumab was administered to patients who had chemo-refractory metastatic non-small-cell lung cancer. CDR1 is LGHNA and CDR2 is YNFKEQ in the germline V gene. V lost 3 bases and J lost 4; bases outside the gene matches: 7. This CDR3 comprises 16 residues. Here the sequenced sample was peripheral blood, taken from a patient treated with radiotherapy plus ipilimumab. This sequence was found in a human donor with non-small cell lung cancer that progressed on radiotherapy plus ipilimumab. Some clones in this sample may be carry-over from other donors' samples. The J gene is TRBJ2-3, the V gene TRBV4-2; 10 bases map to TRBD2. CDR3 region: CASSQPLAGEADTQYF. The CDR3 region has the DNA TGTGCCAGCAGCCAGCCTCTAGCGGGGGAGGCAGATACGCAGTATTTT.